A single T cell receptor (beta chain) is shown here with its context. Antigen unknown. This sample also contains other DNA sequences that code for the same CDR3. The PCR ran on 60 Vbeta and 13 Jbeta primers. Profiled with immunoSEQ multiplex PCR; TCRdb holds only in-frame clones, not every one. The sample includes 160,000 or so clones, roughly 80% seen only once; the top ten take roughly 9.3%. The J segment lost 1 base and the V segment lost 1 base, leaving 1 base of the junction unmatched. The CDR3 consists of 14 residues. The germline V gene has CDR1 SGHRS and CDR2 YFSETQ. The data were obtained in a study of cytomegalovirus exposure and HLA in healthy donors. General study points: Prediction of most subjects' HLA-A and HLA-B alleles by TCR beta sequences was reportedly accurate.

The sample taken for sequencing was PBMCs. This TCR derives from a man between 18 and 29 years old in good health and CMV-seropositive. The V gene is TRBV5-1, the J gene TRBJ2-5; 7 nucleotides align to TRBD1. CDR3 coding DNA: TGCGCCAGCAGCTTGACAGGGGCCCAAGAGACCCAGTACTTC. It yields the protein CASSLTGAQETQYF.